The 10 T cell receptor beta chains presented below share a single source sample, sequenced in a study of shared clonotypes between healthy human individuals. Clones were read by immunoSEQ multiplex PCR, and TCRdb kept only the in-frame ones, dropping some. The data hold about half a million clones, with 70% to 85% observed a single time. The source material was PBMCs. These receptor sequences come from a woman aged 40 to 49 in good health. Some clones in this sample may be carry-over from other donors' samples.

The sample holds one count of this clone. The chain recombines TRBV2 with TRBJ2-1, with TRBD1 matching 11 bases. The CDR3 is 13 residues long. Germline CDR1 reads SNHLY; CDR2 reads FYNNEI. V was clipped by 8 bases and J by 8 bases; unmatched bases: 5. The chain's CDR3 is CASGGDRGYEQFF. In DNA, the CDR3 is TGTGCCAGCGGGGGGGACAGGGGGTATGAGCAGTTCTTC.

The J gene is TRBJ2-1, the V gene TRBV5-6; the match to TRBD2 covers 7 bases. In germline, CDR1 is SGHDT, CDR2 YYEEEE. J lost 6 bases, V lost 1 base, and 10 bases had no gene match. The CDR3 extends over 16 amino acids. This CDR3 reads CASSLWAGVGLNEQFF. CDR3 nucleotide sequence: TGTGCCAGCAGCTTGTGGGCGGGAGTCGGGCTCAATGAGCAGTTCTTC.

This chain joins TRBV4-3 and TRBJ2-1; 8 bases map to TRBD2. J lost 8 bases, V lost 0 bases, and 6 bases had no gene match. Germline assignment: CDR1 LGHNA and CDR2 YSLEER. The CDR3 totals 15 residues. In DNA form, the CDR3 reads TGCGCCAGCAGCCAAGATTTCGGGAGGGCCTATGAGCAGTTCTTC. As protein: CASSQDFGRAYEQFF.

This clone appeared once. The CDR3 nucleotides are TGCGCCAGCAGCTTGGAGGGGGTTTTGGAGTCTGAAGCTTTCTTT. This codes for CASSLEGVLESEAFF. This chain uses TRBV5-1 with TRBJ1-1, with D possibly being TRBD1 (6 bases). The CDR3 sequence is 15 residues long. The V end was cut by 0 bases, the J end by 6 bases, with 15 bases between. CDR1 and CDR2 from the germline V gene are SGHRS and YFSETQ.

This clone has just a few counts. CDR3 sequence reads: CASSPDREQYF. The CDR3 DNA reads as TGTGCCAGCAGTCCAGACCGGGAGCAGTACTTC. The chain employs TRBV28 and TRBJ2-7, with D uncertain. V was cut by 5 bases and J by 7 bases, with 9 bases left in between. The CDR3 is made up of 11 amino acids. Germline lookup yields CDR1 MDHEN and CDR2 SYDVKM. The full variable domain, in which reference TRBV28 and TRBJ2-7 provide the parts outside the CDR3, is DVKVTQSSRYLVKRTGEKVFLECVQDMDHENMFWYRQDPGLGLRLIYFSYDVKMKEKGDIPEGYSVSREKKERFSLILESASTNQTSMYLCASSPDREQYFGPGTRLTVT.

The rearrangement uses TRBV29-1 and TRBJ1-1; D gene unclear. The CDR3 runs 15 residues. CDR1 is SQVTM and CDR2 is ANQGSEA in the germline V gene. V lost 6 bases and J 0 bases, leaving 17 bases between the germline ends. The chain's CDR3 is CSVGATATMNTEAFF. As DNA, the CDR3 is TGCAGCGTAGGCGCTACAGCTACGATGAACACTGAAGCTTTCTTT.

CDR3 sequence (DNA): TGTGCCAGCAGGGAAAGGGCAGGGGATGAAAAACTGTTTTTT. This encodes CASRERAGDEKLFF. This chain uses TRBV2 with TRBJ1-4; the D gene is possibly TRBD1 (6 bases). V was clipped by 6 bases and J by 6 bases, with 14 bases between them. CDR1 and CDR2 from the germline V gene are SNHLY and FYNNEI. The CDR3 length is 14 residues.

This clone came up a few times. The chain has TRBV5-4 and TRBJ2-3; TRBD2 matches at 7 bases. Germline V gene data show CDR1 as SGHNT and CDR2 as YYREEE (reference sequence). This CDR3 contains 14 residues. J gave up 6 bases and V 5 bases, and 9 bases lay outside the gene matches. This CDR3 is CASSLLVGGDTQYF. CDR3 DNA sequence: TGTGCCAGCAGTTTACTGGTCGGGGGGGATACGCAGTATTTT.

V gene TRBV28 combines with J gene TRBJ1-4, with TRBD1 identical over 9 bases. Germline lookup yields CDR1 MDHEN and CDR2 SYDVKM. V shed 5 bases, J shed 7 bases, and the junction held 14 bases outside the gene matches. The CDR3 sequence is 17 residues long. CDR3 sequence (DNA): TGTGCCAGCAGTCTTTATCCGGGACAGGGTCGGGGTGAAAAACTGTTTTTT. Translating gives CASSLYPGQGRGEKLFF. Full variable domain (missing parts from reference TRBV28 and TRBJ1-4): DVKVTQSSRYLVKRTGEKVFLECVQDMDHENMFWYRQDPGLGLRLIYFSYDVKMKEKGDIPEGYSVSREKKERFSLILESASTNQTSMYLCASSLYPGQGRGEKLFFGSGTQLSVL.

The chain employs TRBV27 and TRBJ2-6, with D perhaps matching TRBD1 (6 bases). This CDR3 comprises 17 residues. Between the trimmed V and J ends, which lost 2 bases and 0 bases, there was a span of 11 bases. Germline V gene sequence: CDR1 MNHEY, CDR2 SMNVEV (reference sequence). This CDR3 is CASSLQGYLSGANVLTF. As DNA, the CDR3 is TGTGCCAGCAGTTTACAGGGGTACCTCTCTGGGGCCAACGTCCTGACTTTC.